The present entry profiles one T cell receptor beta chain with its context. The antigen is not known. The study tagged each TCR cDNA molecule with a unique molecular identifier. Using its own MiXCR run on the 5' RACE reads, TCRdb lists one record per CDR3 protein. Of 40,000 to 50,000 distinct CDR3 sequences in the sample, around 13% were seen once. The source of the sample is a study of spatial heterogeneity in lung cancer. Study overall: Alpha-chain sequences were consistently detected less often than beta-chain sequences. Overall study results and limits: Circulating ubiquitous expanded tumor TCRs were observed more frequently at resection than at follow-up.

The germline CDR1 and CDR2 sequences are SGHTA and FQGNSA. The CDR3 is 13 residues long. V lost 1 base and J lost 5, with 8 bases in between. Stated time point: sample taken at primary tumor resection. Sequencing of whole RNA from tumor, nontumor lung or frozen PBMC involved no sorting. The receptor's source is a male donor with early-stage non-small cell lung cancer. The sequences come from PBMCs, collected at surgery. The chain carries TRBV7-2 and TRBJ1-1, with D possibly being TRBD1 (5 bases). The CDR3 nucleotides are TGTGCCAGCAGCTTAGATCGGGGGACTGAAGCTTTCTTT. It codes for CASSLDRGTEAFF.